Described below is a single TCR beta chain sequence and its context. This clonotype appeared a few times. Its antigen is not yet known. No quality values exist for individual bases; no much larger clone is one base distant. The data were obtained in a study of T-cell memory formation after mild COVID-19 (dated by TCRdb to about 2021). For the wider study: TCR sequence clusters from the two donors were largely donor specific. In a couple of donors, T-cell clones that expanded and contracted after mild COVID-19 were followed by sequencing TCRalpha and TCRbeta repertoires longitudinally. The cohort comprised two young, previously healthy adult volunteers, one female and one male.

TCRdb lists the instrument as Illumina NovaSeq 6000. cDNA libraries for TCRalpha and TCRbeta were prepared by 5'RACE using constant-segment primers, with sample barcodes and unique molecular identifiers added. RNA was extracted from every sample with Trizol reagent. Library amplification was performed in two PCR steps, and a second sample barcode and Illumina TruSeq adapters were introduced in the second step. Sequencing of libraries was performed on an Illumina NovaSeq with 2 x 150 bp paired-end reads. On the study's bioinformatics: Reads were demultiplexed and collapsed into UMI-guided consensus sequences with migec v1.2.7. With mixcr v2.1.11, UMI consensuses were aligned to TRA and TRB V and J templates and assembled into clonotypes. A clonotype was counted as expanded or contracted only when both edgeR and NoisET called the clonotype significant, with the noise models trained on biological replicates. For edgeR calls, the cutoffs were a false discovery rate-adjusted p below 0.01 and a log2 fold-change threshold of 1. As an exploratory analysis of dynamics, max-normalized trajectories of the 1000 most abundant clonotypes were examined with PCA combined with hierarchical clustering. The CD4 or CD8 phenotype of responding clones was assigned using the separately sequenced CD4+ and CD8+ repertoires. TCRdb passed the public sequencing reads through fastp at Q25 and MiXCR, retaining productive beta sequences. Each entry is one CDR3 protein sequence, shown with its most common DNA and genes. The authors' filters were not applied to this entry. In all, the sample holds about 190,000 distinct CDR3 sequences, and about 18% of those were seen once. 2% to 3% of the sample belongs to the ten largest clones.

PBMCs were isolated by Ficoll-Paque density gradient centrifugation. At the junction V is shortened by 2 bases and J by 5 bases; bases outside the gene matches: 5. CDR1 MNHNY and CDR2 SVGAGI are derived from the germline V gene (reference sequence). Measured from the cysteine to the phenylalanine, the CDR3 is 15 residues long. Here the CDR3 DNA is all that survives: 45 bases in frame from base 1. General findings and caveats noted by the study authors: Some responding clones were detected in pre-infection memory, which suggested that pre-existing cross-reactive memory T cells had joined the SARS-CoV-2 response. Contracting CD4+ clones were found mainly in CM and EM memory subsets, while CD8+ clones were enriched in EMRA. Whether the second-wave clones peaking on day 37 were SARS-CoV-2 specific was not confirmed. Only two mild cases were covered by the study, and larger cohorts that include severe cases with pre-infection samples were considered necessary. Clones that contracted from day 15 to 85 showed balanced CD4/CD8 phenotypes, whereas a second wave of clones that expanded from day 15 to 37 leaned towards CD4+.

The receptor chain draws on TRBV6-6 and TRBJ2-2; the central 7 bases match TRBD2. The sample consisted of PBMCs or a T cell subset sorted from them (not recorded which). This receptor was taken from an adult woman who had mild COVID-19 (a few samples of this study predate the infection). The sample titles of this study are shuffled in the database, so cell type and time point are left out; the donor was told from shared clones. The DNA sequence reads TGTGCCAGCAGTTACCCCCAGGGAGGGACCGGGGAGCTGTTTTTT. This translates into CASSYPQGGTGELFF.